Listed below are T cell receptor beta chains from one sample, sequenced in a study of cytomegalovirus exposure and HLA in healthy donors. The data were produced by immunoSEQ multiplex PCR, yet TCRdb's version contains in-frame clones alone and is incomplete. The table shows 100,000 to 150,000 clones, with approximately 94% occurring only once. Material for sequencing was PBMCs. The receptors derive from a woman aged 18 to 35 in good health and CMV-seronegative. Each CDR3 is given with its conserved first and last residue. A D gene is named only where the DNA matches it firmly. Size is stated for part of the rows, as once, few or many counts, or as a class when the clone is expanded.

V gene	D gene	J gene	clone size	CDR3 protein	CDR3 DNA
TRBV7-6	.	TRBJ2-3	once	CASSLDKGTQYF	TGTGCCAGCAGCCTGGACAAGGGAACGCAGTATTTT
TRBV28	.	TRBJ2-5	.	CASSTPRGPEVRETQYF	TGTGCCAGCAGTACCCCACGGGGTCCGGAAGTACGGGAGACCCAGTACTTC
TRBV5-6	.	TRBJ2-3	.	CASSIPGLGTDTQYF	TGTGCCAGCAGCATACCGGGTCTTGGCACAGATACGCAGTATTTT
TRBV7-2	TRBD2	TRBJ2-1	.	CASSLAAGGYNEQFF	TGTGCCAGCAGCTTAGCGGCGGGAGGTTACAATGAGCAGTTCTTC
TRBV9	TRBD1	TRBJ2-1	.	CASSAGQGSYNEQFF	TGTGCCAGCAGCGCGGGACAGGGCTCCTACAATGAGCAGTTCTTC
TRBV4-1	TRBD1	TRBJ1-5	once	CASSPDRGRGFSNQPQHF	TGCGCCAGCAGCCCAGACAGGGGGCGAGGTTTTAGCAATCAGCCCCAGCATTTT
TRBV6-6	TRBD1	TRBJ2-1	.	CASSETGGGYNEQFF	TGTGCCAGCAGCGAGACAGGGGGTGGCTACAATGAGCAGTTCTTC
TRBV4-1	.	TRBJ2-3	.	CASSQRGTDTQYF	TGCGCCAGCAGCCAGCGGGGCACAGATACGCAGTATTTT
TRBV28	.	TRBJ2-5	.	CASSSGTHFQETQYF	TGTGCCAGCAGTTCCGGGACACACTTTCAAGAGACCCAGTACTTC
TRBV28	TRBD2	TRBJ2-7	.	CASRGTSAQSYEQYF	TGTGCCAGCCGGGGGACTAGCGCCCAATCCTACGAGCAGTACTTC
TRBV9	.	TRBJ2-5	.	CASSAAAETQYF	TGTGCCAGCAGCGCGGCGGCGGAGACCCAGTACTTC
TRBV2	.	TRBJ1-4	.	CASTYPGANEKLFF	TGTGCCAGCACCTACCCAGGGGCTAATGAAAAACTGTTTTTT
TRBV5-1	.	TRBJ1-2	.	CASSPSEEHARRGYTF	TGCGCCAGCAGCCCTTCAGAAGAACATGCGAGGAGGGGCTACACCTTC
TRBV11-2	.	TRBJ2-1	.	CASSFGTQYGYNEQFF	TGTGCCAGCAGCTTCGGGACACAATATGGTTACAATGAGCAGTTCTTC
TRBV5-1	TRBD2	TRBJ2-7	.	CASSLEREGNEQYF	TGCGCCAGCAGCTTGGAGCGGGAGGGGAACGAGCAGTACTTC
TRBV9	.	TRBJ1-3	.	CASTEEGSSGNTIYF	TGTGCCAGCACTGAAGAGGGCTCCTCTGGAAACACCATATATTTT
TRBV9	.	TRBJ1-4	.	CASSVAEGLANEKLFF	TGTGCCAGCAGCGTAGCGGAGGGTTTGGCGAATGAAAAACTGTTTTTT
TRBV6-7	.	TRBJ1-5	.	CASSHGGLREGQPQHF	TGTGCCAGCAGTCACGGGGGACTGAGAGAGGGTCAGCCCCAGCATTTT
TRBV6-5	.	TRBJ2-5	.	CASSYIGGETQYF	TGTGCCAGCAGTTATATCGGGGGAGAGACCCAGTACTTC
TRBV5-1	TRBD2	TRBJ2-3	.	CASSLANGGEGTDTQYF	TGCGCCAGCAGCTTGGCCAACGGGGGGGAGGGCACAGATACGCAGTATTTT
TRBV7-9	.	TRBJ2-2	.	CASSVIYRTENYTGELFF	TGTGCCAGCAGCGTCATCTATAGGACAGAAAATTACACCGGGGAGCTGTTTTTT
TRBV5-1	TRBD2	TRBJ2-2	.	CASSLMGLASSNTGELFF	TGCGCCAGCAGCTTGATGGGACTAGCGTCTTCGAACACCGGGGAGCTGTTTTTT
TRBV19	TRBD1	TRBJ1-2	.	CASSMGTGGNYGYTF	TGTGCCAGTAGTATGGGGACAGGGGGCAACTATGGCTACACCTTC
TRBV10-3	.	TRBJ2-3	.	CAISGLTDTQYF	TGTGCCATCAGTGGACTCACAGATACGCAGTATTTT
TRBV27	TRBD2	TRBJ2-7	.	CASSWTSGGEEQYF	TGTGCCAGCAGTTGGACTAGCGGGGGCGAAGAGCAGTACTTC
TRBV5-6	.	TRBJ2-1	.	CASSLGLAYNEQFF	TGTGCCAGCAGCTTGGGGCTAGCCTACAATGAGCAGTTCTTC
TRBV9	.	TRBJ1-2	.	CASSVEALGLGPDGYTF	TGTGCCAGCAGCGTAGAAGCGCTGGGTCTGGGGCCCGATGGCTACACCTTC
TRBV5-6	.	TRBJ1-6	once	CASSFSYSPLHF	TGTGCCAGCAGCTTCAGTTATTCACCCCTCCACTTT
TRBV28	TRBD1	TRBJ1-2	.	CASSSDRGVLGYTF	TGTGCCAGCAGTTCCGACAGGGGCGTTCTTGGCTACACCTTC
TRBV6-1	.	TRBJ1-1	.	CASETGAINTEAFF	TGTGCCAGCGAGACAGGAGCTATTAACACTGAAGCTTTCTTT
TRBV7-9	TRBD1	TRBJ1-5	.	CASSQGQGKEPQHF	TGTGCCAGCAGCCAAGGACAGGGAAAGGAGCCCCAGCATTTT
TRBV28	TRBD2	TRBJ2-3	.	CASSSTLAGTDTQYF	TGTGCCAGCAGTTCCACTCTAGCGGGCACAGATACGCAGTATTTT
TRBV10-2	.	TRBJ1-5	.	CASGGGNQPQHF	TGCGCCAGTGGAGGGGGCAATCAGCCCCAGCATTTT
TRBV11-2	.	TRBJ1-2	.	CASSPGNYGYTF	TGTGCCAGCAGCCCAGGCAACTATGGCTACACCTTC
TRBV11-3	.	TRBJ2-7	.	CASSLDYLGRDFAYEQYF	TGTGCCAGCAGCTTAGACTACCTAGGTCGGGACTTCGCCTACGAGCAGTACTTC
TRBV7-3	TRBD2	TRBJ2-1	once	CASSGYGGASGRNEQFF	TGTGCCAGCAGCGGATACGGGGGGGCTAGCGGGAGGAATGAGCAGTTCTTC
TRBV11-3	.	TRBJ2-1	.	CASSLGATEQFF	TGTGCCAGCAGCTTAGGGGCCACCGAGCAGTTCTTC
TRBV5-8	.	TRBJ2-7	.	CASSSRQDSSYEQYF	TGTGCCAGCAGCTCACGACAGGACAGCTCCTACGAGCAGTACTTC
TRBV5-1	.	TRBJ2-1	.	CASSSVPRTDNEQFF	TGCGCCAGCAGCTCCGTTCCTCGAACGGACAATGAGCAGTTCTTC
TRBV6-1	TRBD1	TRBJ1-4	.	CASSAGTGGNEKLFF	TGTGCCAGCAGTGCCGGGACAGGGGGTAATGAAAAACTGTTTTTT
TRBV28	TRBD1	TRBJ1-3	.	CASSSGASPGGGNTIYF	TGTGCCAGCAGTTCTGGAGCCTCACCAGGGGGTGGAAACACCATATATTTT